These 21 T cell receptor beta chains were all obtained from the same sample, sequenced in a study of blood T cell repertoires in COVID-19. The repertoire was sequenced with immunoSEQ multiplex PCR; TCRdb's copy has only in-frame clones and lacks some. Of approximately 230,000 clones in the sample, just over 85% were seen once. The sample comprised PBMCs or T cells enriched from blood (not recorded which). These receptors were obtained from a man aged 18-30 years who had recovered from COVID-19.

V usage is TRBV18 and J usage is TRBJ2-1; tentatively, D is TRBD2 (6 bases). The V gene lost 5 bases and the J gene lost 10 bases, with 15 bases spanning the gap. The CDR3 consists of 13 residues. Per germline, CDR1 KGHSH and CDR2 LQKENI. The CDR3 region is CASSIRDFGEQFF. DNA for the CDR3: TGTGCCAGCTCAATCCGGGACTTCGGAGAGCAGTTCTTC.

The CDR3 DNA reads TGTGCCAGCAGCCAGGACAGTTATAATTCACCCCTCCACTTT. This encodes CASSQDSYNSPLHF. This rearrangement joins TRBV3-1 (or the pseudogene TRBV3-2) to TRBJ1-6; possibly TRBD1 for D (6 bases). Germline assignment: CDR1 LGHDT and CDR2 YNNKEL (reference sequence). V was cut by 3 bases and J by 4 bases, with 7 bases left in between. This CDR3 comprises 14 residues.

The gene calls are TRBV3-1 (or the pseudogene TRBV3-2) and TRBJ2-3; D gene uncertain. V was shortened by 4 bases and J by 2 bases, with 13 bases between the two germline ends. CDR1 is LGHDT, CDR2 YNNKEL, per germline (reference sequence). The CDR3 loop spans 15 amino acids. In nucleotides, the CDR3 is TGTGCCAGCAGCCCCGATTCAGGCAACACAGATACGCAGTATTTT. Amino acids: CASSPDSGNTDTQYF.

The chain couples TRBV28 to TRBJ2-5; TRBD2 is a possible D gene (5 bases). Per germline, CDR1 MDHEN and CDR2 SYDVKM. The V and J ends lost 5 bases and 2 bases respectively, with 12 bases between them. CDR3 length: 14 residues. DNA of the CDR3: TGTGCCAGCAGTCCCCAGCGGCTACAAGAGACCCAGTACTTC. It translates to CASSPQRLQETQYF.

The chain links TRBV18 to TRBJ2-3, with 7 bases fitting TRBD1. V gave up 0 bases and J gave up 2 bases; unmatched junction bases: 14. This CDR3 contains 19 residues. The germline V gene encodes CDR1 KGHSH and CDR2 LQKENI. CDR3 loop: CASSPPPLDRVWDTDTQYF. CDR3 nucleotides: TGTGCCAGCTCACCACCGCCTCTTGACAGGGTTTGGGACACAGATACGCAGTATTTT.

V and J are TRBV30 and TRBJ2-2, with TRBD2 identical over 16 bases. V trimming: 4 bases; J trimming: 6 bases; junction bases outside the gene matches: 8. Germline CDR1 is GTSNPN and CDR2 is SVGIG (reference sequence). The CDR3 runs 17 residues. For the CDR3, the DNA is TGTGCCTGGACTCCGGGACTAGCGGGAGGGCCTTCCGGGGAGCTGTTTTTT. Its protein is CAWTPGLAGGPSGELFF. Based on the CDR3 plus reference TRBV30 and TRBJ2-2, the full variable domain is SQTIHQWPATLVQPVGSPLSLECTVEGTSNPNLYWYRQAAGRGLQLLFYSVGIGQISSEVPQNLSASRPQDRQFILSSKKLLLSDSGFYLCAWTPGLAGGPSGELFFGEGSRLTVL.

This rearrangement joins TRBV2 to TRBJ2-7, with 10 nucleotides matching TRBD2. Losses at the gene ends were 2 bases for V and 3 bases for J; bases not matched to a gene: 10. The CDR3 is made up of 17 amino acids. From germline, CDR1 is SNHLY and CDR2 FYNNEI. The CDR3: CASSETGKRGGLYEQYF. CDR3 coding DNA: TGTGCCAGCAGTGAAACTGGGAAGCGGGGGGGCCTCTACGAGCAGTACTTC. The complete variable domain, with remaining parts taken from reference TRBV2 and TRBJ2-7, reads EPEVTQTPSHQVTQMGQEVILRCVPISNHLYFYWYRQILGQKVEFLVSFYNNEISEKSEIFDDQFSVERPDGSNFTLKIRSTKLEDSAMYFCASSETGKRGGLYEQYFGPGTRLTVT.

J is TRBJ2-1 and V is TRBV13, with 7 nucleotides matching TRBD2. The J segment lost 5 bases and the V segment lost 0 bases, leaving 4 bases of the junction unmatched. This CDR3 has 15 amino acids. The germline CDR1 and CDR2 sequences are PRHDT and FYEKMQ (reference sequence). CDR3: CASSLGSGGNNEQFF. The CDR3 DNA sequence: TGTGCCAGCAGCTTAGGATCGGGGGGAAACAATGAGCAGTTCTTC.

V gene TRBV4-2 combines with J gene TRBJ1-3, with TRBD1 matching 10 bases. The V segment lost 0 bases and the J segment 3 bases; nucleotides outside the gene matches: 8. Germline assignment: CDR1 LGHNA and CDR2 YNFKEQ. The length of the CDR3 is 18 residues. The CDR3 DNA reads TGTGCCAGCAGCCAAGAGGGCTTCGACAGGGGGCTTGGAAACACCATATATTTT. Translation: CASSQEGFDRGLGNTIYF.

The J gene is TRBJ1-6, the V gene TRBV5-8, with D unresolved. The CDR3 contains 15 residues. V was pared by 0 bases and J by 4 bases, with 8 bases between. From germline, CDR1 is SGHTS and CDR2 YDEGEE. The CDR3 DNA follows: TGTGCCAGCAGCTTGGCGGGATTATATAATTCACCCCTCCACTTT. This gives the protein CASSLAGLYNSPLHF.

The DNA of the CDR3 is TGTGCCAGCAGTTACTCAATCCGGGACAGGGGAGATGGCTACACCTTC. This encodes CASSYSIRDRGDGYTF. The chain carries TRBV6-5 and TRBJ1-2; 10 nucleotides line up with TRBD1. V gave up 0 bases and J gave up 6 bases; unmatched junction bases: 7. Germline V gene lookup returns CDR1 MNHEY and CDR2 SVGAGI. This CDR3 region has 16 residues.

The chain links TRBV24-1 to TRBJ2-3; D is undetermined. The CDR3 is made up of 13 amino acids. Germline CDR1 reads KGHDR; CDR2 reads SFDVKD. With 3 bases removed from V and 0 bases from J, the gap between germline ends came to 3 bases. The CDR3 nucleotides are TGTGCCACCAGTGATCATAGCACAGATACGCAGTATTTT. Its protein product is CATSDHSTDTQYF.

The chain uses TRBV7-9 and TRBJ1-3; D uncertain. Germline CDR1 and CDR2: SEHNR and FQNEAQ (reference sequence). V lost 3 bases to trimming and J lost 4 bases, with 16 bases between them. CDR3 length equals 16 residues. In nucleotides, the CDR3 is TGTGCCAGCAGCTTTGAGCTTCTCAGACAAGGAAACACCATATATTTT. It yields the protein CASSFELLRQGNTIYF. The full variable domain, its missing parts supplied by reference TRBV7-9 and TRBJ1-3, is DTGVSQNPRHKITKRGQNVTFRCDPISEHNRLYWYRQTLGQGPEFLTYFQNEAQLEKSRLLSDRFSAERPKGSFSTLEIQRTEQGDSAMYLCASSFELLRQGNTIYFGEGSWLTVV.

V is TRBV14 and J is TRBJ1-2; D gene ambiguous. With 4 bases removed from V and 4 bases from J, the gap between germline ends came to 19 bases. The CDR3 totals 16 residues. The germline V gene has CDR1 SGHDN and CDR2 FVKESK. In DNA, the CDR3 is TGTGCCAGCAGCCCCCTTAGGCCCTTGGAGGGCTATGGCTACACCTTC. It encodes CASSPLRPLEGYGYTF.

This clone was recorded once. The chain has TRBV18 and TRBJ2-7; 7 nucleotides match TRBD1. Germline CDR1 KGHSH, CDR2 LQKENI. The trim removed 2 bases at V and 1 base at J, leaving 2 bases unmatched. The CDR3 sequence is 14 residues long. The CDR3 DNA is TGTGCCAGCTCACCATGGGACAGTTCCTACGAGCAGTACTTC. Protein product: CASSPWDSSYEQYF.

In nucleotides, the CDR3 is TGTGCCAGCAGTTCCAGACAGACTAACTATGGCTACACCTTC. This encodes CASSSRQTNYGYTF. The chain is built from TRBV28 and TRBJ1-2; D perhaps matches TRBD1 (5 bases). Deletions cut 4 bases from V and 0 bases from J, with 9 bases between. Germline CDR1 is MDHEN and CDR2 is SYDVKM. The CDR3 has 14 residues.

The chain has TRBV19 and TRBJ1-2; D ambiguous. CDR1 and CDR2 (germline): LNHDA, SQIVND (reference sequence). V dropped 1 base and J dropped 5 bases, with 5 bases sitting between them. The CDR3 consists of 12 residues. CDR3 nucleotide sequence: TGTGCCAGTAGTATAGGGGAGTATGGCTACACCTTC. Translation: CASSIGEYGYTF.

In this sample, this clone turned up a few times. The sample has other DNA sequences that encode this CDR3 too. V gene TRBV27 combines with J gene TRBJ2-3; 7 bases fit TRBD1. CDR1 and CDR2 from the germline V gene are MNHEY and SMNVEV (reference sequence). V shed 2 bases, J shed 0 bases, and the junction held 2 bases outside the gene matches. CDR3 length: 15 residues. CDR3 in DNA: TGTGCCAGCAGTTTAAGGGGACAGAGCACAGATACGCAGTATTTT. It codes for CASSLRGQSTDTQYF.

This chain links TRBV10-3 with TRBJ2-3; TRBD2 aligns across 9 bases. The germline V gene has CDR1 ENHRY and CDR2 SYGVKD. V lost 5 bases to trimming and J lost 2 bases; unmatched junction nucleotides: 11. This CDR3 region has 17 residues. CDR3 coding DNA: TGTGCCATCAGTCTTCGGGCTAGCGGGACCGACACAGATACGCAGTATTTT. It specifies CAISLRASGTDTDTQYF.

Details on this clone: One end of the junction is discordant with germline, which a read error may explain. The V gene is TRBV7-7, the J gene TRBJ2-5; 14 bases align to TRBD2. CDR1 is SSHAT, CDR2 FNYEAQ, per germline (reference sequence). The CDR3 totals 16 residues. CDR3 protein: CASSRGLAGAGETQYF. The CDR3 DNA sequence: TGTGCTAGCAGCCGGGGACTAGCGGGGGCGGGGGAGACCCAGTACTTC.

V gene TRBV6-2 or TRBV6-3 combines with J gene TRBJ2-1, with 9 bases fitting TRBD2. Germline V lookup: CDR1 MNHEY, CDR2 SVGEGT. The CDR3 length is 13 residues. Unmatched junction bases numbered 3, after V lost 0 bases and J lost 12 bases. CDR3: CASSYSGLARQFF. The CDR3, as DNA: TGTGCCAGCAGTTACTCGGGACTAGCTAGGCAGTTCTTC.